These 2 T cell receptor beta chains were sequenced from one sample in a study of T cell repertoires in cytomegalovirus infection. TCRdb re-analysed the reads in MiXCR, keeping a single row per CDR3 protein. The sample records about 190,000 distinct CDR3 sequences, about 30% being singletons. Specimen: PBMCs. The receptors stem from a human donor in good health (CMV status not recorded). Some clones in this sample may be carry-over from other donors' samples.

This clonotype was detected only a few times. The V gene is TRBV29-1, the J gene TRBJ2-7; 10 bases align to TRBD1. The V segment lost 5 bases and the J segment 7 bases; nucleotides outside the gene matches: 8. Germline V gene lookup returns CDR1 SQVTM and CDR2 ANQGSEA. The CDR3 loop spans 13 amino acids. DNA of the CDR3: TGCAGCGTTAGAGGACAGGGGGTGGGGGAGCAGTACTTC. The encoded protein is CSVRGQGVGEQYF.

The V gene is TRBV7-3, the J gene TRBJ1-2; no clear D gene. This CDR3 comprises 13 residues. Germline V gene data show CDR1 as SGHTA and CDR2 as FQGTGA. Trimming pared 2 bases from V and 4 bases from J, leaving 8 bases between. The CDR3 region is CASSLSVTYGYTF. For the CDR3, the DNA is TGTGCCAGCAGCTTATCGGTCACCTATGGCTACACCTTC.